The 28 T cell receptor beta chains below come from one sample, sequenced in a study of blood T cell repertoires in COVID-19. Generated by immunoSEQ multiplex PCR, the TCRdb table keeps only in-frame clones and is missing some. This sample carries under 170,000 clones, 80% to 90% of them seen once, and the ten largest clones take 2.5% to 4%. The specimen sequenced was peripheral blood. Receptor source: a man in his 70s with acute or convalescent COVID-19.

CDR3 DNA sequence: TGTGCCAGCAGCTTAGCGACAGGGAACACCGGGGAGCTGTTTTTT. Residues: CASSLATGNTGELFF. V and J are TRBV7-8 and TRBJ2-2; D may be TRBD1 (6 bases). CDR1 and CDR2 (germline): SGHVS, FQNEAQ. The CDR3 has 15 amino acids. Trimming took 0 bases from V and 1 from J, leaving 6 bases between them.

The chain carries TRBV27 and TRBJ2-7; 9 bases fit TRBD1. Germline CDR1 MNHEY, CDR2 SMNVEV (reference sequence). The V segment lost 3 bases and the J segment 5 bases; nucleotides outside the gene matches: 5. This CDR3 spans 14 amino acids. CDR3 DNA: TGTGCCAGCAGTTTTAGGGACAGGGTGGACGAGCAGTACTTC. As protein: CASSFRDRVDEQYF.

The chain recombines TRBV19 with TRBJ2-2; tentatively, D is TRBD1 (6 bases). The germline V gene has CDR1 LNHDA and CDR2 SQIVND (reference sequence). V lost 1 base and J 6 bases, leaving 18 bases between the germline ends. CDR3 length: 17 residues. CDR3 loop: CASSIAGRGHPAGELFF. The CDR3 DNA sequence: TGTGCCAGTAGTATAGCGGGCAGGGGCCACCCCGCCGGGGAGCTGTTTTTT.

This chain links TRBV24-1 with TRBJ1-1; 8 positions match TRBD1. The CDR3 covers 14 residues. The junction had 10 bases not matched to a gene; V was cut back by 9 bases and J by 5 bases. CDR1 and CDR2 (germline): KGHDR, SFDVKD. In DNA form, the CDR3 reads TGTGCCACCTCTAGGACAGGGCAAAGTACTGAAGCTTTCTTT. Residues: CATSRTGQSTEAFF.

The genes are TRBV9 and TRBJ2-7; 8 bases agree with TRBD2. Germline loops: CDR1 SGDLS, CDR2 YYNGEE. CDR3 size: 15 residues. Trimming at V came to 0 bases and at J to 6 bases, leaving 8 bases not matched to a gene. The DNA for the CDR3 is TGTGCCAGCAGCGTAGAGGGTAGCGGGATCGGCGAGCAGTACTTC. Its protein is CASSVEGSGIGEQYF.

CDR3 sequence reads: CAWTQLAGVYNEQFF. In DNA, the CDR3 is TGTGCCTGGACCCAACTAGCGGGAGTCTACAATGAGCAGTTCTTC. This chain connects TRBV30 to TRBJ2-1; 11 positions agree with TRBD2. The CDR3 is made up of 15 amino acids. The germline gives CDR1 GTSNPN, CDR2 SVGIG (reference sequence). V lost 4 bases to trimming and J lost 3 bases; unmatched junction nucleotides: 5.

Regarding this clone: Other nucleotide sequences from this sample produce the same CDR3. This chain uses TRBV7-9 with TRBJ2-5; 8 nucleotides match TRBD1. Germline V lookup: CDR1 SEHNR, CDR2 FQNEAQ (reference sequence). This CDR3 comprises 14 residues. V lost 5 bases to trimming and J lost 2 bases; unmatched junction nucleotides: 4. CDR3 residues: CASSGTGGQETQYF. The CDR3 DNA follows: TGTGCCAGCAGCGGCACAGGGGGGCAAGAGACCCAGTACTTC.

The chain has TRBV4-2 and TRBJ1-4, with D perhaps matching TRBD1 (5 bases). Trimming took 3 bases from V and 7 from J, leaving 15 bases between them. Germline-derived CDR1 and CDR2 are LGHNA and YNFKEQ. The CDR3 spans 15 residues. CDR3 DNA: TGTGCCAGCAGCCATAAGGGGCAGGAGGGTGAAAAACTGTTTTTT. This gives the protein CASSHKGQEGEKLFF.

This sequence joins TRBV4-1 and TRBJ2-6; tentatively, D is TRBD1 (6 bases). The V gene's germline CDR1 is MGHRA and CDR2 YSYEKL. With 1 base removed from V and 4 bases from J, the gap between germline ends came to 8 bases. This CDR3 region has 15 residues. CDR3 residues: CASSQGQGGANVLTF. As DNA, the CDR3 is TGCGCCAGCAGCCAAGGGCAGGGGGGGGCCAACGTCCTGACTTTC.

The chain has TRBV7-8 and TRBJ1-5; TRBD1 matches 9 bases. Trimming cost V 4 bases and J 2 bases; bases outside gene matches: 3. This CDR3 region has 15 residues. The germline V gene has CDR1 SGHVS and CDR2 FQNEAQ. The chain's CDR3 is CASSSRDRGNQPQHF. In DNA, the CDR3 is TGTGCCAGCAGCTCCCGGGACAGGGGCAATCAGCCCCAGCATTTT.

The chain employs TRBV7-8 and TRBJ1-4; D call uncertain. The ends were cut back, 1 base at V and 4 bases at J, with 7 bases in the middle. The CDR3 consists of 14 residues. Germline CDR1 SGHVS, CDR2 FQNEAQ. In DNA form, the CDR3 reads TGTGCCAGCAGCTTAGGGCGGCGTAATGAAAAACTGTTTTTT. It codes for CASSLGRRNEKLFF. The full variable domain, its missing parts supplied by reference TRBV7-8 and TRBJ1-4, is GAGVSQSPRYKVAKRGQDVALRCDPISGHVSLFWYQQALGQGPEFLTYFQNEAQLDKSGLPSDRFFAERPEGSVSTLKIQRTQQEDSAVYLCASSLGRRNEKLFFGSGTQLSVL.

The genes are TRBV2 and TRBJ1-2; 12 positions agree with TRBD1. CDR3 length: 16 amino acids. With 1 base clipped from V and 7 bases from J, the junction kept 7 bases outside the gene matches. From germline, CDR1 is SNHLY and CDR2 FYNNEI. For the CDR3, the DNA is TGTGCCAGCAGTGAAGTTAGGGGGACAGGGGGCCGTGGCTACACCTTC. This sequence encodes CASSEVRGTGGRGYTF.

V gene TRBV7-2 combines with J gene TRBJ2-7; 8 nucleotides align to TRBD2. Germline-derived CDR1 and CDR2 are SGHTA and FQGNSA. After removal of 6 bases from V and 2 bases from J, the junction contained 9 bases not matched to a gene. The CDR3 totals 15 residues. CDR3: CASRATPAGAYEQYF. In DNA form, the CDR3 reads TGTGCCAGCAGGGCAACTCCAGCGGGAGCCTACGAGCAGTACTTC.

This chain joins TRBV28 and TRBJ2-2; 11 bases map to TRBD2. This CDR3 has 16 amino acids. CDR1 and CDR2 from the germline V gene are MDHEN and SYDVKM. Losses at the gene ends were 4 bases for V and 7 bases for J; bases not matched to a gene: 8. The CDR3 DNA is TGTGCCAGCAGTTCACTAGCGGGAGCCGGGATCGGGGAGCTGTTTTTT. It yields the protein CASSSLAGAGIGELFF.

The chain employs TRBV21-1 and TRBJ2-7; the D call of TRBD2 is as the table states it, not checked on the DNA. TRBV21-1 constitutes a pseudogene. The CDR3 runs 17 residues. In nucleotides, the CDR3 is TGTGCCAGCAGCAAAGTCGCACTAGCGGGAGTTTACTACGAGCAGTACTTC. Its translation: CASSKVALAGVYYEQYF.

This clone is a singleton in its sample. The V gene is TRBV6-5, the J gene TRBJ2-7, with 10 bases aligning to TRBD1. Germline V gene lookup returns CDR1 MNHEY and CDR2 SVGAGI. The junction had 6 bases not matched to a gene; V was cut back by 3 bases and J by 4 bases. The CDR3 extends over 15 amino acids. CDR3 protein: CASSYTTGGRYEQYF. CDR3 DNA: TGTGCCAGCAGTTATACGACAGGGGGCCGTTACGAGCAGTACTTC.

The chain combines TRBV4-3 with TRBJ2-1; D call uncertain. V gave up 0 bases and J gave up 0 bases, with 9 bases separating them. The germline CDR1 and CDR2 sequences are LGHNA and YSLEER. This CDR3 has 16 residues. CDR3 DNA sequence: TGCGCCAGCAGCCAAGATTACGCGTCCTCCTACAATGAGCAGTTCTTC. Its protein product is CASSQDYASSYNEQFF.

On this clone itself: Other DNA sequences from this sample encode an identical CDR3 as well. The V gene is TRBV6-5, the J gene TRBJ2-3; perhaps TRBD1 as D (5 bases). CDR1 is MNHEY, CDR2 SVGAGI, per germline. The CDR3 is 13 residues long. V shed 7 bases and J shed 3 bases, with 11 bases lying between them. This chain's CDR3 is CASNFQGTDTQYF. DNA of the CDR3: TGTGCCAGCAATTTTCAGGGAACAGATACGCAGTATTTT.

The CDR3 DNA reads TGTGCCAGTAGTCCCCCCAGGGGCACAGATACGCAGTATTTT. Translated, it gives CASSPPRGTDTQYF. The chain links TRBV19 to TRBJ2-3; tentative D call: TRBD1 (5 bases). Germline-derived CDR1 and CDR2 are LNHDA and SQIVND (reference sequence). V lost 5 bases to trimming and J lost 1 base, with 10 bases between them. There are 14 residues in the CDR3.

The chain has TRBV6-5 and TRBJ2-7, with 7 bases aligning to TRBD2. V lost 6 bases to trimming and J lost 5 bases; unmatched junction nucleotides: 10. Germline V lookup: CDR1 MNHEY, CDR2 SVGAGI. This CDR3 contains 14 residues. The CDR3 nucleotides are TGTGCCAGCAGCAGGGACTATGGCTTAGACGAGCAGTACTTC. This encodes CASSRDYGLDEQYF.

The CDR3: CASSWTGGQPQHF. The CDR3 DNA is TGTGCCAGCAGCTGGACAGGGGGTCAGCCCCAGCATTTT. V is TRBV5-5 and J is TRBJ1-5; 10 bases map to TRBD1. Trimming cost V 3 bases and J 6 bases; bases outside gene matches: 0. This CDR3 comprises 13 residues. CDR1 and CDR2 from the germline V gene are SGHKS and YYEKEE (reference sequence).

The DNA of the CDR3 is TGTGCCAGCAGCCCAGGGAATACTGGAAACACCATATATTTT. Its protein is CASSPGNTGNTIYF. This sequence joins TRBV5-8 and TRBJ1-3; TRBD1 is a possible D gene (5 bases). V dropped 4 bases and J dropped 2 bases, with 10 bases sitting between them. The length of the CDR3 is 14 residues. Germline V gives CDR1 SGHTS, CDR2 YDEGEE.

A word on this clone: The junction differs from germline at one of its ends, possibly a read error. As DNA, the CDR3 is TGTGCCGGCAGTGATAGCGGGAGTGTAGGAGATACGCAGTATTTT. This translates into CAGSDSGSVGDTQYF. The V gene is TRBV6-4, the J gene TRBJ2-3, with 9 bases matching TRBD2. The CDR3 is made up of 15 amino acids. From germline, CDR1 is MRHNA and CDR2 SNTAGT.

The CDR3: CASKPPLTGPKSYEQYF. CDR3 nucleotide sequence: TGTGCCAGCAAGCCCCCCTTGACAGGACCTAAGTCCTACGAGCAGTACTTC. This chain joins TRBV28 and TRBJ2-7, with D possibly matching TRBD1 (6 bases). This CDR3 has 17 residues. V was trimmed by 7 bases and J by 1 base, leaving 23 bases between them. In germline, CDR1 is MDHEN, CDR2 SYDVKM.

This chain uses TRBV11-2 with TRBJ2-7; 8 positions match TRBD2. V was pared by 5 bases and J by 5 bases, with 8 bases of the junction left unmatched. The CDR3 consists of 14 residues. CDR1 SGHAT and CDR2 FQNNGV come from the germline V gene. The DNA of the CDR3 is TGTGCCAGCAGCACTTGGACTAGCCCCGACGAGCAGTACTTC. Translating gives CASSTWTSPDEQYF.

The V and J genes are TRBV19 and TRBJ2-4; 7 positions agree with TRBD2. The V gene end was trimmed by 2 bases and the J gene end by 2 bases; junction bases not matched to a gene: 6. CDR1 is LNHDA and CDR2 is SQIVND in the germline V gene (reference sequence). This CDR3 comprises 16 residues. The CDR3 protein is CASSIMVSGPKNIQYF. The CDR3 region has the DNA TGTGCCAGTAGTATAATGGTTAGCGGGCCCAAAAACATTCAGTACTTC.

The V gene is TRBV5-6, the J gene TRBJ1-2; D is unclear. The CDR3 contains 16 residues. Deletions cut 0 bases from V and 5 bases from J, with 17 bases between. Germline V CDR1 and CDR2: SGHDT, YYEEEE. The CDR3 reads CASSLAAGAKKYGYTF. The CDR3 nucleotides read TGTGCCAGCAGCTTGGCCGCAGGCGCTAAAAAATATGGCTACACCTTC.

A few counts support this clone. The chain joins TRBV28 to TRBJ2-7; D gene unclear. Germline CDR1 is MDHEN and CDR2 is SYDVKM. V lost 5 bases to trimming and J lost 7 bases, with 15 bases between them. The CDR3 loop spans 13 amino acids. The CDR3 nucleotides read TGTGCCAGCAGTCCACCCCTCTCGCGGGAGCAGTACTTC. It specifies CASSPPLSREQYF.